This T cell receptor beta chain comes out of a study of T cell clones after liver transplantation. At the level of the study: Patients counted as tolerant after at least one year off all immunosuppression, enzymes not exceeding twice normal.

Sequencing used immunoSEQ multiplex PCR; TCRdb keeps in-frame clones, though not all of them. The sample records tens of thousands of clones, 71% being singletons. General observations from the study: A significant post-transplant drop in circulating graft-donor-reactive CD4 TCRbeta sequences occurred in most of the 8 subjects. Compared with third party-reactive sequences, donor-reactive ones declined more, independent of withdrawal success.

As regards this clone: The target antigen is unknown.

The receptor was derived from a human donor who received a liver transplant. The material was CD4+ T cells from blood, obtained before liver transplant.

DNA for the CDR3: TGTGCCAGCAGCTCAGGGACAGGGAACACTGAAGCTTTCTTT. Residues: CASSSGTGNTEAFF. The chain combines TRBV7-2 with TRBJ1-1; 8 nucleotides agree with TRBD1. The J segment lost 1 base and the V segment lost 4 bases, leaving 2 bases of the junction unmatched. Germline-derived CDR1 and CDR2 are SGHTA and FQGNSA. The CDR3 sequence is 14 residues long.